These 8 T cell receptor beta chains came from one sample sequenced in a study of spatial heterogeneity in lung cancer. TCRdb itself ran the 5' RACE reads through MiXCR, one entry per CDR3 protein. The sample has approximately 93,000 distinct CDR3 sequences, just under 20% seen once. Time point indicated: blood at routine non-recurrence follow-up after resection. The material was PBMCs, obtained at follow-up. The receptors come from a male donor with early-stage non-small cell lung cancer.

The chain is built from TRBV5-5 and TRBJ2-5; no reliable D call. CDR3 length equals 14 residues. Germline lookup yields CDR1 SGHKS and CDR2 YYEKEE (reference sequence). V was clipped by 7 bases and J by 4 bases, with 17 bases between them. The CDR3 DNA reads as TGTGCCAGCGGGTTTGGAAGGTATCGAGAGACCCAGTACTTC. This codes for CASGFGRYRETQYF.

The chain has TRBV12-3 or TRBV12-4 and TRBJ2-5, with 10 positions matching TRBD1. The CDR3 is made up of 15 amino acids. The junction had 7 bases not matched to a gene; V was cut back by 7 bases and J by 2 bases. Here the CDR3 reads CASKGQGIQQETQYF. DNA of the CDR3: TGTGCCAGCAAGGGACAGGGGATACAACAAGAGACCCAGTACTTC.

The chain links TRBV10-3 to TRBJ2-3; D possibly corresponds to TRBD1 (7 bases). There are 14 residues in the CDR3. From germline, CDR1 is ENHRY and CDR2 SYGVKD. The V and J ends lost 4 bases and 6 bases respectively, with 14 bases between them. The CDR3 is CAISGGTAGDTQYF. The CDR3 coding sequence is TGTGCCATCAGTGGCGGGACAGCGGGTGATACGCAGTATTTT.

A few counts support this clonotype. V usage is TRBV10-3 and J usage is TRBJ2-5, with 7 nucleotides matching TRBD1. CDR1 is ENHRY and CDR2 is SYGVKD in the germline V gene. CDR3 length: 13 residues. Trimming cost V 4 bases and J 3 bases; bases outside gene matches: 2. The chain's CDR3 is CAISVTGKETQYF. The CDR3 DNA reads TGTGCCATCAGTGTGACAGGGAAAGAGACCCAGTACTTC.

This clonotype has just a few counts. The J gene is TRBJ1-1, the V gene TRBV10-3, with 7 nucleotides matching TRBD1. CDR3 length equals 13 residues. V lost 4 bases and J lost 5; bases outside the gene matches: 4. Germline V gene lookup returns CDR1 ENHRY and CDR2 SYGVKD. The CDR3 here is CAISVDRVTEAFF. The CDR3 nucleotides read TGTGCCATCAGTGTTGACAGGGTGACTGAAGCTTTCTTT.

This clonotype was found a few times. The V gene is TRBV6-1, the J gene TRBJ1-5; the D gene is possibly TRBD1 (5 bases). The V gene's germline CDR1 is MNHNS and CDR2 SASEGT. CDR3 length: 13 residues. V lost 2 bases and J 6 bases, leaving 8 bases between the germline ends. In DNA form, the CDR3 reads TGTGCCAGCAGTGAACACAGGTTTCAGCCCCAGCATTTT. It specifies CASSEHRFQPQHF.

This clonotype turned up a few times. The chain combines TRBV7-9 with TRBJ1-1, with D maybe TRBD1 (5 bases). The ends were cut back, 5 bases at V and 1 base at J, with 14 bases in the middle. This CDR3 region has 15 residues. CDR1 is SEHNR, CDR2 FQNEAQ, per germline (reference sequence). This CDR3 reads CASSQRDGSNTEAFF. The CDR3 DNA reads as TGTGCCAGCAGCCAAAGGGACGGATCGAACACTGAAGCTTTCTTT.

The chain employs TRBV18 and TRBJ1-1; D may be TRBD1 (6 bases). The CDR3 is made up of 12 amino acids. Trimming took 8 bases from V and 1 from J, leaving 8 bases between them. CDR1 and CDR2 from the germline V gene are KGHSH and LQKENI. CDR3 loop: CASRGPNTEAFF. CDR3 DNA sequence: TGTGCCAGCCGGGGGCCGAACACTGAAGCTTTCTTT.